A single sample gave rise to the 2 T cell receptor beta chains below, sequenced in a study of blood T cell repertoires in COVID-19 (TCRdb year 2020). Receptor amplification or capture employed the immunoSEQ multiplex PCR assay. TCRdb limited this immuneACCESS table to in-frame rearrangements with V and J called. A share of clones is missing; checked studies link under half to unresolved V genes, and the rest is unexplained. In all, the sample holds 200,000 to 300,000 clones, and approximately 87% of those were seen once. The ten largest clonotypes hold about 2.1% of the sample. Sample: peripheral blood. These receptors were taken from a woman between 50 and 59 years old with acute or convalescent COVID-19.

This chain connects TRBV29-1 to TRBJ2-5, with 8 bases identical to TRBD1. Trimming at V came to 7 bases and at J to 4 bases, leaving 5 bases not matched to a gene. The CDR3 runs to 12 residues. The germline V gene encodes CDR1 SQVTM and CDR2 ANQGSEA. The chain's CDR3 is CSGGTGGETQYF. The CDR3 nucleotides read TGCAGCGGGGGGACAGGAGGAGAGACCCAGTACTTC.

V and J are TRBV5-1 and TRBJ2-7, with 15 positions matching TRBD2. J lost 0 bases, V lost 2 bases, and 3 bases had no gene match. CDR3 size: 17 residues. In germline, CDR1 is SGHRS, CDR2 YFSETQ. The CDR3 loop reads CASSFGTSGGSSYEQYF. The CDR3 DNA reads TGCGCCAGCAGCTTCGGGACTAGCGGGGGGAGCTCCTACGAGCAGTACTTC. Combining the CDR3 with reference TRBV5-1 and TRBJ2-7 gives the whole variable domain KAGVTQTPRYLIKTRGQQVTLSCSPISGHRSVSWYQQTPGQGLQFLFEYFSETQRNKGNFPGRFSGRQFSNSRSEMNVSTLELGDSALYLCASSFGTSGGSSYEQYFGPGTRLTVT.